This TCR beta chain was recorded in a study of graft-versus-host responses after intestinal transplantation. Whole-study context: Recipients across the board were started on anti-thymocyte globulin induction, then kept on tacrolimus and steroids for two to four years.

This clone has a single count. Its antigen remains unidentified. V was clipped by 3 bases and J by 6 bases, with 9 bases between them. The CDR3 length is 12 residues. Germline CDR1 reads SGDLS; CDR2 reads YYNGEE. Data came from immunoSEQ multiplex PCR; TCRdb stores just in-frame clones and leaves some out. Here the sample spans around 120,000 clones, about 95% being singletons. The sequence came from a human donor who received an intestinal transplant. This sample comprised unstimulated CD8+ T cells sorted from spleen or lymph node cells, obtained before intestinal transplant. The chain has TRBV9 and TRBJ1-2, with D hard to call. The CDR3 loop reads CASSAMDDGYTF. Written as DNA, the CDR3 is TGTGCCAGCAGCGCCATGGACGATGGCTACACCTTC.